This is a list of T cell receptor beta chains from one sample in a study of regulatory T cells in long-lasting Graves disease. In TCRdb, the multiplex PCR reads were re-called with MiXCR into one record per CDR3 protein. The sample consists of roughly 410,000 distinct CDR3 sequences, 15% of them appearing once. These records were also assigned to another study, of T cells in Graves' hyperthyroidism and ophthalmopathy.

The sequencing used peripheral blood mononuclear cells (PBMCs), collected at new diagnosis, from a patient treated with antithyroid drugs. These receptors came from a woman in her thirties or forties with Graves disease. Each CDR3 is given with its conserved first and last residue. A D gene is named only where the DNA matches it firmly. Not all rows give a size; the values are once, few, many and, for expanded clones, a class.

d_gene | j_gene | abundance | v_gene | CDR3aa | CDR3nt
NA | TRBJ2-7 | many | TRBV27 | CASSWGDGTYEQYF | TGTGCCAGCAGTTGGGGGGACGGCACCTACGAGCAGTACTTC
NA | TRBJ2-1 | many | TRBV12-3/TRBV12-4 | CASAPYSYNEQFF | TGTGCCAGCGCTCCTTACTCCTACAATGAGCAGTTCTTC
NA | TRBJ1-1 | many | TRBV5-1 | CASSGYQGTMNTEAFF | TGCGCCAGCAGCGGCTATCAGGGGACAATGAACACTGAAGCTTTCTTT
TRBD2 | TRBJ2-2 | many | TRBV7-9 | CASTPAEAGVTGELFF | TGTGCCAGCACCCCCGCCGAAGCGGGAGTCACCGGGGAGCTGTTTTTT
NA | TRBJ2-3 | many | TRBV20-1 | CSAPGSTDTQYF | TGCAGTGCCCCCGGCAGCACAGATACGCAGTATTTT
NA | TRBJ1-1 | few | TRBV5-1 | CASNPVAGRDTEAFF | TGCGCCAGCAACCCAGTGGCAGGGCGGGACACTGAAGCTTTCTTT
NA | TRBJ1-1 | many | TRBV5-1 | CASSLAGPLNTEAFF | TGCGCCAGCAGCCTGGCCGGTCCTTTGAACACTGAAGCTTTCTTT
NA | TRBJ2-7 | many | TRBV20-1 | CSAEGSSYEQYF | TGCAGTGCCGAGGGGAGCTCCTACGAGCAGTACTTC
TRBD2 | TRBJ2-7 | many | TRBV2 | CASSDKAGDANEQYF | TGTGCCAGCAGTGATAAAGCGGGAGACGCCAACGAGCAGTACTTC
TRBD2 | TRBJ2-1 | many | TRBV3-1 | CASRQYPGLEYNEQFF | TGTGCCAGCAGACAATATCCGGGACTAGAATACAATGAGCAGTTCTTC
NA | TRBJ1-1 | many | TRBV12-3/TRBV12-4 | CASRLDRLENTEAFF | TGTGCCAGCAGACTGGACCGTCTAGAGAACACTGAAGCTTTCTTT
NA | TRBJ2-5 | many | TRBV9 | CASSVATGAGETQYF | TGTGCCAGCAGCGTAGCTACGGGGGCAGGGGAGACCCAGTACTTC
NA | TRBJ2-7 | NA | TRBV6-1 | CASSEGERYEQYF | TGTGCCAGCAGTGAGGGGGAACGGTACGAGCAGTACTTC
NA | TRBJ2-1 | many | TRBV27 | CASSSVDEQFF | TGTGCCAGCAGTTCTGTCGATGAGCAGTTCTTC
NA | TRBJ1-6 | many | TRBV12-3/TRBV12-4 | CASSTGTNNSPLHF | TGTGCCAGCAGTACCGGGACAAATAATTCACCCCTCCACTTT
TRBD2 | TRBJ2-2 | many | TRBV6-9 | CASSYGTSSGELFF | TGTGCCAGCAGTTACGGGACTAGCTCCGGGGAGCTGTTTTTT
TRBD1 | TRBJ1-6 | NA | TRBV2 | CASRDPGQWNSPLHF | TGTGCCAGCAGAGACCCGGGACAGTGGAATTCACCCCTCCACTTT
TRBD1 | TRBJ1-1 | few | TRBV5-4 | CAATGQNTEAFF | TGTGCCGCGACAGGGCAGAACACTGAAGCTTTCTTT
TRBD1 | TRBJ1-4 | many | TRBV18 | CASSPQTGRNEKLFF | TGTGCCAGCTCACCGCAGACAGGGCGAAATGAAAAACTGTTTTTT
NA | TRBJ2-3 | few | TRBV15 | CATSRDEWDLETDTQYF | TGTGCCACCAGCAGAGATGAGTGGGACCTAGAGACAGATACGCAGTATTTT
NA | TRBJ1-1 | many | TRBV5-1 | CASSLGPREDTEAFF | TGCGCCAGCAGCTTGGGACCGAGGGAGGACACTGAAGCTTTCTTT
TRBD1 | TRBJ2-5 | NA | TRBV19 | CASSIGTGGETQYF | TGTGCCAGTAGTATAGGGACAGGGGGAGAGACCCAGTACTTC
TRBD1 | TRBJ2-1 | many | TRBV12-3/TRBV12-4 | CASSPGQAYNEQFF | TGTGCCAGCAGTCCGGGACAGGCCTACAATGAGCAGTTCTTC
NA | TRBJ2-3 | many | TRBV28 | CASRPFDSTDTQYF | TGTGCCAGCAGACCCTTCGACAGCACAGATACGCAGTATTTT
NA | TRBJ2-1 | many | TRBV27 | CASSLSSTTAQGQFF | TGTGCCAGCAGTTTATCATCTACGACAGCCCAGGGGCAGTTCTTC
NA | TRBJ2-7 | NA | TRBV3-1 | CASSQDLGTPNYEQYF | TGTGCCAGCAGCCAAGATCTAGGGACCCCTAACTACGAGCAGTACTTC
NA | TRBJ2-7 | few | TRBV30 | CAWLRRFPYEQYF | TGTGCCTGGCTCAGGAGATTCCCCTACGAGCAGTACTTC
NA | TRBJ1-1 | NA | TRBV29-1 | CSALGLEAFF | TGCAGCGCCCTGGGGCTTGAAGCTTTCTTT
NA | TRBJ2-7 | many | TRBV11-3 | CASHSRGRVYEQYF | TGTGCCAGCCACTCGCGGGGCAGGGTCTACGAGCAGTACTTC
NA | TRBJ2-3 | many | TRBV15 | CATSKPVTDTQYF | TGTGCCACCAGCAAACCGGTCACAGATACGCAGTATTTT
NA | TRBJ2-3 | few | TRBV4-3 | CASSHPGGVTDTQYF | TGCGCCAGCAGCCACCCGGGCGGGGTCACAGATACGCAGTATTTT
NA | TRBJ1-3 | NA | TRBV3-1 | CASSLGLGLHSGNTIYF | TGTGCCAGCAGCCTGGGTTTGGGATTGCACTCTGGAAACACCATATATTTT
NA | TRBJ2-1 | many | TRBV30 | CAWVSLGYNEQFF | TGTGCCTGGGTCAGCCTAGGGTACAATGAGCAGTTCTTC
NA | TRBJ1-2 | few | TRBV5-1 | CASSLGTVRQRSYGYTF | TGCGCCAGCAGCTTGGGGACGGTCCGGCAGCGAAGCTATGGCTACACCTTC
NA | TRBJ2-2 | many | TRBV3-1 | CASSSSITGELFF | TGTGCCAGCAGCTCTAGCATAACCGGGGAGCTGTTTTTT
NA | TRBJ2-4 | few | TRBV27 | CASSPMEGNIQYF | TGTGCCAGCAGCCCCATGGAGGGAAACATTCAGTACTTC
NA | TRBJ1-2 | many | TRBV28 | CASSLPQLYGYTF | TGTGCCAGCAGTTTACCCCAACTTTATGGCTACACCTTC
TRBD1 | TRBJ1-1 | many | TRBV27 | CASSLYRGPTEAFF | TGTGCCAGCAGTTTATACAGGGGGCCCACTGAAGCTTTCTTT
NA | TRBJ2-7 | many | TRBV6-2/TRBV6-3 | CASSYSNPGEYEQYF | TGTGCCAGCAGTTACTCGAATCCAGGGGAGTACGAGCAGTACTTC
NA | TRBJ1-5 | many | TRBV19 | CASSIGGQPQHF | TGTGCCAGTAGTATAGGAGGGCAGCCCCAGCATTTT
NA | TRBJ1-3 | NA | TRBV14 | CASSQVAGTYSGNTIYF | TGTGCCAGCAGCCAAGTAGCCGGGACCTACTCTGGAAACACCATATATTTT
TRBD1 | TRBJ2-1 | few | TRBV19 | CASSMIRAGTVAYNEQFF | TGTGCCAGTAGTATGATTCGGGCCGGGACAGTAGCCTACAATGAGCAGTTCTTC
NA | TRBJ2-1 | NA | TRBV7-3 | CASSLVGDPSSYNEQFF | TGTGCCAGCAGCTTAGTGGGCGACCCAAGCTCCTACAATGAGCAGTTCTTC
TRBD2 | TRBJ2-1 | many | TRBV11-1 | CASSPRLAGALEQFF | TGTGCCAGCAGCCCTCGACTAGCGGGAGCGCTTGAGCAGTTCTTC
TRBD2 | TRBJ2-3 | few | TRBV24-1 | CATSDKGLADSTDTQYF | TGTGCCACCAGTGATAAGGGGCTAGCGGACAGCACAGATACGCAGTATTTT
NA | TRBJ2-7 | many | TRBV28 | CASSSNRIRDGIVYEQYF | TGTGCCAGCAGTTCAAACAGGATCAGGGATGGGATAGTCTACGAGCAGTACTTC
TRBD1 | TRBJ1-6 | many | TRBV6-1 | CASSRSLTGPFTLHF | TGTGCCAGCAGTCGGTCCTTGACAGGGCCGTTCACCCTCCACTTT
NA | TRBJ2-5 | many | TRBV25-1 | CASSETTETQYF | TGTGCCAGCAGTGAAACCACAGAGACCCAGTACTTC
NA | TRBJ2-2 | once | TRBV29-1 | CSVRLDNTGELFF | TGCAGCGTTCGACTAGACAACACCGGGGAGCTGTTTTTT
TRBD1 | TRBJ2-7 | once | TRBV20-1 | CSAQPPAGGLEQYF | TGCAGTGCGCAACCTCCTGCAGGGGGCCTCGAGCAGTACTTC
TRBD2 | TRBJ2-1 | few | TRBV5-1 | CASSGRESYNEQFF | TGCGCCAGCAGTGGGAGGGAATCCTACAATGAGCAGTTCTTC
NA | TRBJ1-4 | NA | TRBV12-3/TRBV12-4 | CASRENTGSTNEKLFF | TGTGCCAGCAGAGAGAACACAGGTTCAACTAATGAAAAACTGTTTTTT